This entry concerns a single T cell receptor beta chain. Its antigen remains unknown. TCRdb keeps only in-frame clones here, not all; method: immunoSEQ multiplex PCR. The sample gives about 190,000 clones, 85% to 95% of which show up once; roughly 8.4% is in the top ten. The V segment lost 3 bases and the J segment 4 bases; nucleotides outside the gene matches: 2. Germline CDR1 and CDR2: MDHEN and SYDVKM. The CDR3 loop spans 15 amino acids. This sample is part of a study of T cell responses to AZD1222 COVID-19 vaccine. Study at large: Pooled samples include second doses given at about 4 or 12 weeks.

Whole-study results and caveats: The breadth and depth of Spike-specific TCRs increased once two AZD1222 doses had been given. As reported, nearly half of all spike-specific TCRs target variant regions that are unmutated.

The rearrangement links TRBV28 to TRBJ1-3, with 11 bases identical to TRBD1. The TCR sequence derives from an adult in good health. The specimen comprised peripheral blood, sampled on day 0 of AZD1222 vaccination. CDR3 sequence: CASSFGQGAGNTIYF. The CDR3 nucleotides read TGTGCCAGCAGTTTCGGACAGGGGGCAGGAAACACCATATATTTT.